The 2 T cell receptor beta chains listed next were all sequenced from one sample in a study of blood T cell repertoires in COVID-19. Assay: immunoSEQ multiplex PCR; the TCRdb copy retains only in-frame clones and omits some. The table includes 450,000 to 500,000 clones, around 85% detected once. Specimen: PBMCs or T cells enriched from blood (not recorded which). These TCRs come from a woman aged 55-70 years who had recovered from COVID-19.

The gene calls are TRBV7-8 and TRBJ1-1, with D perhaps TRBD1 (6 bases). V was trimmed by 0 bases and J by 11 bases, leaving 13 bases between them. Germline lookup yields CDR1 SGHVS and CDR2 FQNEAQ. CDR3 length: 13 residues. For the CDR3, the DNA is TGTGCCAGCAGCTTAGCCCTAGGACAGTATGCTTTCTTT. Translating it yields CASSLALGQYAFF.

This chain joins TRBV10-3 and TRBJ2-7, with 9 bases lining up with TRBD2. The CDR3 runs to 17 residues. CDR1 and CDR2 from the germline V gene are ENHRY and SYGVKD. The CDR3 region has the DNA TGTGCGGGGCCAGGTTTTACTAGCGGGCATAGCTCCTACGAGCAGTACGTC. It is translated as CAGPGFTSGHSSYEQYV.